This T cell receptor beta chain was found in a study of cytotoxic CD8 clonotypes in ibrutinib-treated CLL. Study-wide context: Included were approximately 10 relapsed/refractory and 15 treatment-naive patients, of whom 17 were IGHV unmutated. The study's findings and limits: At the start, clonality exceeded age-matched healthy donors and followed circulating CD8+ T-cell counts. Patients with sustained remission and those progressing were sampled at differing times.

Trimming stripped 2 bases from V and 3 bases from J, with 10 bases between. The CDR3 runs to 15 residues. The germline V gene encodes CDR1 KGHSH and CDR2 LQKENI. Repertoires were generated with immunoSEQ multiplex PCR, while TCRdb's copy carries only in-frame clones and drops some. The sample lists some 140,000 clones; about 91% were seen once. Notes on this clone: Its antigen is unidentified.

The source of this sequence is a human donor with chronic lymphocytic leukemia. V usage is TRBV18 and J usage is TRBJ2-2; TRBD2 might be the D (5 bases). The source was PBMCs, collected after 12 months of ibrutinib treatment. The CDR3 DNA follows: TGTGCCAGCTCACCATTGAGGGAGCACACCGGGGAGCTGTTTTTT. Amino acids: CASSPLREHTGELFF.